This TCR beta chain derives from a study of early T cells in non-severe SARS-CoV-2 infection. Study-level information: Bulk RNA isolated from unsorted whole blood underwent sequencing; chains were not paired.

TCRdb redid the calling of the 5' RACE reads with MiXCR, one entry per CDR3 protein. Found here are about 71,000 distinct CDR3 sequences, roughly 12% of them singletons; the top ten hold roughly 2.5%. V shed 0 bases, J shed 4 bases, and the junction held 10 bases outside the gene matches. Looked up from germline, CDR1 is MNHNS and CDR2 is SASEGT. The CDR3 sequence is 17 residues long. Sequenced here: whole blood, sampled at baseline. The gene calls are TRBV6-1 and TRBJ1-2, with 8 bases lining up with TRBD1. The TCR originated in an adult who was a healthcare worker with PCR-confirmed SARS-CoV-2 infection or an uninfected control (not recorded which). The CDR3 bases are TGTGCCAGCAGTGAAGCGCTTCGACAGGGGACGGTCTATGGCTACACCTTC. This gives the protein CASSEALRQGTVYGYTF.